One T cell receptor (beta chain) is described in this entry. The CDR3 covers 15 residues. Between the trimmed V and J ends, which lost 0 bases and 5 bases, there was a span of 14 bases. Germline V gene data show CDR1 as SGHRS and CDR2 as YFSETQ. This record comes from a study of control samples from healthy donors and cancer patients. Profiling relied on immunoSEQ multiplex PCR, and the TCRdb table lists in-frame clones only, not all of them. Here the sample spans about 130,000 clones, 70% to 90% being singletons. The chain combines TRBV5-1 with TRBJ2-5; the D gene is possibly TRBD2 (7 bases). The receptor was derived from a middle-aged man in good health. Sequenced: blood. CDR3 nucleotide sequence: TGCGCCAGCAGCTTGGAGGGGGGGGAGAGCGAGACCCAGTACTTC. Amino acids: CASSLEGGESETQYF.